The sequence of this T cell receptor (beta chain) was determined in a study of CD8 T cells in ankylosing spondylitis. Study-wide findings and caveats: Reportedly, disease-linked clones are significantly enriched in ankylosing spondylitis patients' matched synovial fluid. A motif in TCR beta, a set of under 10 highly homologous variants, appeared characteristic of ankylosing spondylitis blood.

TCRdb ran MiXCR on the 5' RACE reads and lists one entry per CDR3 protein. Of a few hundred thousand distinct CDR3 sequences in the sample, approximately 12% were seen once. This clonotype came up many times. The antigen is unknown. The CDR3 runs to 13 residues. V was shortened by 6 bases and J by 5 bases, with 13 bases between the two germline ends. CDR1 is MNHNS and CDR2 is SASEGT in the germline V gene. Sequenced sample: blood, either unsorted or a sorted T cell fraction (not recorded which). The chain links TRBV6-1 to TRBJ1-1; a weak D match, TRBD1 (6 bases). This sequence originates from a male donor with ankylosing spondylitis. CDR3 region: CASRQGFGTEAFF. Here the CDR3 DNA reads TGTGCCAGCAGACAGGGTTTTGGGACTGAAGCTTTCTTT.